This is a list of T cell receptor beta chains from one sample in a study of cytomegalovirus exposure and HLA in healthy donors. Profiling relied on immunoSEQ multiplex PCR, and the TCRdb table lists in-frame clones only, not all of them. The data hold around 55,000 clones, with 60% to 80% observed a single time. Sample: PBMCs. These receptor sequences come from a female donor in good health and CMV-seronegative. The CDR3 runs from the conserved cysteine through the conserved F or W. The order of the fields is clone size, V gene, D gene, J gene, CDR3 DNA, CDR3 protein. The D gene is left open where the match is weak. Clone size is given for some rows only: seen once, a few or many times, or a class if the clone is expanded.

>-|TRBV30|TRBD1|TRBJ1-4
TGTGCCTGGGGGACAGGGGGAAAACTGTTTTTT
CAWGTGGKLFF
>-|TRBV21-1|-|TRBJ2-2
TGTGCCAGCAGCAAAGGGGGACTAGCGGGAGTCTCAGACACCGGGGAGCTGTTTTTT
CASSKGGLAGVSDTGELFF
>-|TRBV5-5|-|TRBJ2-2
TGTGCCAGCAGCCCCCTAGCGAGGAACACCGGGGAGCTGTTTTTT
CASSPLARNTGELFF
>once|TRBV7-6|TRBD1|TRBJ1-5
TGTGCCAGCAGTCGAGGACAGGGACCTAATCAGCACCAGCATTTT
CASSRGQGPNQHQHF
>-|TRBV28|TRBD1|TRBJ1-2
TGTGCCAGCAGTCAGGGGGCGGGGAACTATGGCTACACCTTC
CASSQGAGNYGYTF
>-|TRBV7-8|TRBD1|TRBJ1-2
TGTGCCAGCAACGCTCAAGGGGGCGGTGGAGGCTACACCTTC
CASNAQGGGGGYTF
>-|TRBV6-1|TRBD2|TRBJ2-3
TGTGCCAGCAGTGAAACGCTAGCGGGAGGGGGGGATACGCAGTATTTT
CASSETLAGGGDTQYF
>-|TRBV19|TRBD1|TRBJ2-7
TGTGCCAGTAGTGGGACAGGGGCCTCCTACGAGCAGTACTTC
CASSGTGASYEQYF
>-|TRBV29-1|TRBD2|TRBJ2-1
TGCAGCGTTAGCGGGAGGGCTTACAATGAGCAGTTCTTC
CSVSGRAYNEQFF
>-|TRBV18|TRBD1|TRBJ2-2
TGTGCCAGCTCATCTGGGACAGACACCGGGGAGCTGTTTTTT
CASSSGTDTGELFF
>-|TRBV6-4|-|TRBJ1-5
TGTGCCAGCAGTATGCGGCCCCATAGCAATCAGCCCCAGCATTTT
CASSMRPHSNQPQHF
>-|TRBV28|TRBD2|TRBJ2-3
TGTGCCAGCGGGGGGCTAGCGGGGGGACAAGATACGCAGTATTTT
CASGGLAGGQDTQYF
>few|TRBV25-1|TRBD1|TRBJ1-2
TGTGCCAGCAGTGAAGGGACAGCCTATGGCTACACCTTC
CASSEGTAYGYTF
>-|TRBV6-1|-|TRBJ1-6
TGTGCCAGCAGTGAAGTACAGGGACAAATTTCACCCCTCCACTTT
CASSEVQGQISPLHF
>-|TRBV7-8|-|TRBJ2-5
TGTGCCAGCAGCTTAGCGGGCGAGACCCAGTACTTC
CASSLAGETQYF
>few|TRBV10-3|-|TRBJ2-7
TGTGCCATCGGACGGGAGAGCTACGAGCAGTACTTC
CAIGRESYEQYF
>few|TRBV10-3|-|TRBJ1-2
TGTGCCATCTTGGGAGTTAACTATGGCTACACCTTC
CAILGVNYGYTF
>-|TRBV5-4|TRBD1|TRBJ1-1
TGTGCCAGCAGCCATGAAAACAGGGGGAAGGGGATGTCTTCTTTCTTT
CASSHENRGKGMSSFF
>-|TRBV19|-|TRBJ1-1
TGTGCCAGCAGTATAGTTGGAGCGAACACTGAAGCTTTCTTT
CASSIVGANTEAFF
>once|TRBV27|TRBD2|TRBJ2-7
TGTGCCAGCAGTAATAGCGGGAGGTACGAGCAGTACTTC
CASSNSGRYEQYF
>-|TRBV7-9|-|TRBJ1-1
TGTGCCAGCAGCCAGGGGAGCGGGAACACTGAAGCTTTCTTT
CASSQGSGNTEAFF
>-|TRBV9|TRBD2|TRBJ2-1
TGTGCCAGCAGCGTAGACGGTAGCGGGGGGGCGAATGAGCAGTTCTTC
CASSVDGSGGANEQFF
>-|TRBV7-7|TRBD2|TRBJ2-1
TGTGCTAGCAGCCCCCTCAGCGGGAGCTCCTACAATGAGCAGTTCTTC
CASSPLSGSSYNEQFF
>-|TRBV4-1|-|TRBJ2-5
TGCGCCAGCAGCCAAGATTATAATGTGGCTAGTAGAACCGAGACCCAGTACTTC
CASSQDYNVASRTETQYF
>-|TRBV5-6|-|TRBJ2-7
TGTGCCAGCAGCTTGTACGGGTCGCTCTACGAGCAGTACTTC
CASSLYGSLYEQYF
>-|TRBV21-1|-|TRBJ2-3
TGTGCCCCGCGGTATAGCACAGATACGCAGTATTTT
CAPRYSTDTQYF
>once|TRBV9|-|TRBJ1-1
TGTGCCAGCAGCGTAACAGAAGTGAACACTGAAGCTTTCTTT
CASSVTEVNTEAFF
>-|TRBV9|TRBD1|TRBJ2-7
TGTGCCAGCGGGACAGAGCTCTACGAGCAGTACTTC
CASGTELYEQYF
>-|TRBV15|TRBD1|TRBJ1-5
TGTGCCACCAGCAGAGTCAGGGGGCTAGGGCAGCCCCAGCATTTT
CATSRVRGLGQPQHF
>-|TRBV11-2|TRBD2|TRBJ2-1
TGTGCCAGCAGCTCGCGGGAGGGGACCTACAATGAGCAGTTCTTC
CASSSREGTYNEQFF
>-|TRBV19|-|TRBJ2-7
TGTGCCAGTAGTAAATTGGACACCGCCTACGAGCAGTACTTC
CASSKLDTAYEQYF
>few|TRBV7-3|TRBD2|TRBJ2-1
TGTGCCAGCAGCTTAAGGGCTAGCGGGAGCTCCTACAATGAGCAGTTCTTC
CASSLRASGSSYNEQFF
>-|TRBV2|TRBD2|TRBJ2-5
TGTGCCAGCAGTTCTAGCGGGGGGGCCGGTCAGACCCAGTACTTC
CASSSSGGAGQTQYF
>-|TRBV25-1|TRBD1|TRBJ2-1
TGTGCCAGCAGTGAACCGACAGGGGACAGCTCCTACAATGAGCAGTTCTTC
CASSEPTGDSSYNEQFF
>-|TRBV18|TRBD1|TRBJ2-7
TGTGCCAGCTCACCAATGGCAGGGGGCCCCTACGAGCAGTACTTC
CASSPMAGGPYEQYF
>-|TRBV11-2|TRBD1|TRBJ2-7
TGTGCCAGCAGCTACGGGACAGGGGCAGCCTACGAGCAGTACTTC
CASSYGTGAAYEQYF
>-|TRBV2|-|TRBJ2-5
TGTGCCAGCAGTGATCTTCCGTCGGGAGTCAGGGAGACCCAGTACTTC
CASSDLPSGVRETQYF
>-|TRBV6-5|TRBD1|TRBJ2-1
TGTGCCAGCAGTTACCGGGACAGGGTCAATGAGCAGTTCTTC
CASSYRDRVNEQFF
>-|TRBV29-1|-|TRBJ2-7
TGCAGCGCCGGGAGGGGCGACAGGGAGTACTCCGGGCTCGAGCAGTACTTC
CSAGRGDREYSGLEQYF
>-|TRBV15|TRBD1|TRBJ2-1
TGTGCCACCAGCCGGGGACAGGGGGCGTCTGAGCAGTTCTTC
CATSRGQGASEQFF
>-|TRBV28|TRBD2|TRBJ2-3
TGTGCCAGTAGTAGCGGGTACTACTCAGATACGCAGTATTTT
CASSSGYYSDTQYF
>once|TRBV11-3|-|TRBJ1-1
TGTGCCAGCAGCTTAGGCCCCGGGGTAACTGAAGCTTTCTTT
CASSLGPGVTEAFF
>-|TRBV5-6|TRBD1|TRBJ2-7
TGTGCCAGCAGCTTGAAGGGACAGCCCTACGAGCAGTACTTC
CASSLKGQPYEQYF
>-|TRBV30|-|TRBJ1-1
TGTGCCTGGAGACGGACAGAGAACACTGAAGCTTTCTTT
CAWRRTENTEAFF
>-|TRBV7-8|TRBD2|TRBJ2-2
TGTGCCAGCAGCCACATTGGTCCATGGGGCAGCGCGGGGGACGGGGAGCTGTTTTTT
CASSHIGPWGSAGDGELFF
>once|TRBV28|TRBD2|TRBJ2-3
TGTGCCAGCAGTTCCCCACGGGGGGGCACTAGCACAGATACGCAGTATTTT
CASSSPRGGTSTDTQYF
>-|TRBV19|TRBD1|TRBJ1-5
TGTGCCGTCTCTGGGGATGACAGGGGGTTTCAGCCCCAGCATTTT
CAVSGDDRGFQPQHF
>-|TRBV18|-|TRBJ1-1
TGTGCCAGCTCACCGAGCGGGGTGGTGCCCCCGCCGAACACTGAAGCTTTCTTT
CASSPSGVVPPPNTEAFF
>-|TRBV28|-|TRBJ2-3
TGTGCCAGCAGTGCGAGGTTGGCCCCGCAGTATTTT
CASSARLAPQYF
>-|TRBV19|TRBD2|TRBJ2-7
TGTGCCAGTAGTATAGCGCGGGGGGGAAACTACGAGCAGTACTTC
CASSIARGGNYEQYF
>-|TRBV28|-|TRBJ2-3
TGTGCCAGCAGTCCTACGAGCACAGATACGCAGTATTTT
CASSPTSTDTQYF
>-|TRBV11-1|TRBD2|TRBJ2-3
TGTGCCAGCAGCTTAACTAGCGGGGATTCAGATACGCAGTATTTT
CASSLTSGDSDTQYF
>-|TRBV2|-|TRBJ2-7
TGTGCCAGCAGTGCGGAGCCAAGCTCCTACGAGCAGTACTTC
CASSAEPSSYEQYF
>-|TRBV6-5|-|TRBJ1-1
TGTGCCACGCAGACACACAGGGTTTCGAACACTGAAGCTTTCTTT
CATQTHRVSNTEAFF